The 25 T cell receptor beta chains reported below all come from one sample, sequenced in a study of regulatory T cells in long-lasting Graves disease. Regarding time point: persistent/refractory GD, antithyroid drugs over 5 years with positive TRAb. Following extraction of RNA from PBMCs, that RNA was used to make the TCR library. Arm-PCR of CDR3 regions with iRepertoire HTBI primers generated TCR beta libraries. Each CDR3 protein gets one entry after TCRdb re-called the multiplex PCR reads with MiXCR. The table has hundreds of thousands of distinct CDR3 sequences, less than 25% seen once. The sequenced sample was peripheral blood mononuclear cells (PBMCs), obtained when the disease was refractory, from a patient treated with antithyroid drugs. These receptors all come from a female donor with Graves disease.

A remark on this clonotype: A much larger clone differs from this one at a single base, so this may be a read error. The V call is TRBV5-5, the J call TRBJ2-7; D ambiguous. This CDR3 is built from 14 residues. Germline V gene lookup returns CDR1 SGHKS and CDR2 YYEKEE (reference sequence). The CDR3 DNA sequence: TGTGCCAGCAGCTTGCGTACAACCTCTTACGGGCAGTACTTC. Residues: CASSLRTTSYGQYF.

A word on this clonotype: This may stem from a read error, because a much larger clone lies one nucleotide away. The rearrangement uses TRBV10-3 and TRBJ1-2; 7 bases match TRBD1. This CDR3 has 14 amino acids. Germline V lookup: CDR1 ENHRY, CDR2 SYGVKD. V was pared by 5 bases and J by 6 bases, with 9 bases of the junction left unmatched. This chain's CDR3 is CAISQRDRSNGYTF. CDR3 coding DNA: TGTGCCATCAGTCAACGGGACAGAAGCAATGGCTACACCTTC.

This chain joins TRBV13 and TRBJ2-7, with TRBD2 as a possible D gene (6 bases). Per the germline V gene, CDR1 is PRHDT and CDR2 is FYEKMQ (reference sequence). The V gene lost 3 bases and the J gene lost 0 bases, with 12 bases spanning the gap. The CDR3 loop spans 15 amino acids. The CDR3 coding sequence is TGTGCCAGCAGCTTCCGGGGGTCCGTCTCCTACGAGCAGTACTTC. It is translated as CASSFRGSVSYEQYF.

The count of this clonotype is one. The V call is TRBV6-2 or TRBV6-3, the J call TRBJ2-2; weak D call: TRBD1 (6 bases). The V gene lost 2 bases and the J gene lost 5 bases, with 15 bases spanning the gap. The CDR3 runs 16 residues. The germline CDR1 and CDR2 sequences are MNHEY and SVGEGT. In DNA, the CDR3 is TGTGCCAGCAGTTACCCACTGGGGGCTGGGACCGGGGAGCTGTTTTTT. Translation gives CASSYPLGAGTGELFF.

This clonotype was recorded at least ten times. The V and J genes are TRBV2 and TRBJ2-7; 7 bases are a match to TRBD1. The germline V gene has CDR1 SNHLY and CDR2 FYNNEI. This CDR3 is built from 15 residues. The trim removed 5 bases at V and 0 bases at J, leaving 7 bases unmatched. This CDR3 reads CASSQDRANSYEQYF. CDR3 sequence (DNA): TGTGCCAGCAGTCAAGACAGGGCCAACTCCTACGAGCAGTACTTC.

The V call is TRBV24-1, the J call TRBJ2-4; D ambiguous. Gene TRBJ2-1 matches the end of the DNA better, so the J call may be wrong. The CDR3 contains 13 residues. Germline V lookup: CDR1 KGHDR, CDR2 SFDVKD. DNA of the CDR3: TGTGCCACCAGTGATTTTAAGTCAGATGAGCAGTTCTTC. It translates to CATSDFKSDEQFF.

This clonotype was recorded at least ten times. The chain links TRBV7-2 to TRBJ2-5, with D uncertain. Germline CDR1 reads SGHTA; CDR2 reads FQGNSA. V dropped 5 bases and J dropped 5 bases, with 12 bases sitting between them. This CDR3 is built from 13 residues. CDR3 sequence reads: CASSPVSGETQYF. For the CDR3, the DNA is TGTGCCAGCAGCCCCGTTTCGGGCGAGACCCAGTACTTC.

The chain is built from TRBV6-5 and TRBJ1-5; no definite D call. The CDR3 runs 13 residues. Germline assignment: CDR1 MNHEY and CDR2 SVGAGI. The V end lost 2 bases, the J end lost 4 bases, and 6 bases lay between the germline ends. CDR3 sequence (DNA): TGTGCCAGCAGTTACGAGGCTAATCAGCCCCAGCATTTT. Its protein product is CASSYEANQPQHF.

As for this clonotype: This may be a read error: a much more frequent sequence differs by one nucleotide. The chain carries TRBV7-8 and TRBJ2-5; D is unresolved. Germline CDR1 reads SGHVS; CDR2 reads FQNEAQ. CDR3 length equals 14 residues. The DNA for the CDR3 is TGTGTCAGCAGCTTCAGAAGGGATGGGGAGACCCAGTACTTC. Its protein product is CVSSFRRDGETQYF.

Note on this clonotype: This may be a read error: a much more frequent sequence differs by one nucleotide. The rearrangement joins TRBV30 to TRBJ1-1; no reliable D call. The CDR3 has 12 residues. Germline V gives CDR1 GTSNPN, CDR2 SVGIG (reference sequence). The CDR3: CAWSVRVDQALF. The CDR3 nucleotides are TGTGCCTGGAGTGTACGAGTAGATCAAGCTCTCTTT.

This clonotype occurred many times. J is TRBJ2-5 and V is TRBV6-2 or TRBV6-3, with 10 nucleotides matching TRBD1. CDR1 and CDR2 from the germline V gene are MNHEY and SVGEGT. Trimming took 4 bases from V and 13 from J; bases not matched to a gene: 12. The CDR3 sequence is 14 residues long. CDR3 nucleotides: TGTGCCAGCAGTTCCCTCGGGACAGGGGTATTTGGGTACTTC. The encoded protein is CASSSLGTGVFGYF.

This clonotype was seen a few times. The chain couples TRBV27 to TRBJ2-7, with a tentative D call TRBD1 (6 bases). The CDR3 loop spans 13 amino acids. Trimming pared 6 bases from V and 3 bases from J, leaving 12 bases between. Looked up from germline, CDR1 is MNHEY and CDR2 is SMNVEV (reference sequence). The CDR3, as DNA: TGTGCCAGCAGCCACAGGGAAAACTACGAGCAGTACTTC. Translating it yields CASSHRENYEQYF.

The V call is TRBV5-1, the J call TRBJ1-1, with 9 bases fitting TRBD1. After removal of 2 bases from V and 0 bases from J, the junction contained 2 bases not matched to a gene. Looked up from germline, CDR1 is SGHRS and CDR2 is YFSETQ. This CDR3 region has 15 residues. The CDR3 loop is CASSFRDRVNTEAFF. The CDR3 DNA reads TGCGCCAGCAGCTTTCGGGACAGGGTGAACACTGAAGCTTTCTTT.

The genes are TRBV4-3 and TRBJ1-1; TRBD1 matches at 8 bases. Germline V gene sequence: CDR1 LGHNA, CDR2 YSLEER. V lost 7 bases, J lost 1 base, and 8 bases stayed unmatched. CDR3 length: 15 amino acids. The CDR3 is CASTPGQGWNTEAFF. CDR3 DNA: TGCGCCAGCACCCCTGGACAGGGCTGGAACACTGAAGCTTTCTTT.

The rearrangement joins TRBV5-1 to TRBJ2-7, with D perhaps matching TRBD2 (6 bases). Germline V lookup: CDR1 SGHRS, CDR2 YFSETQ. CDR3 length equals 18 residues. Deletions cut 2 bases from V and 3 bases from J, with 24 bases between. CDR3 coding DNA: TGCGCCAGCAGCTTATACGGCGCTCGGTCGGAGGGGAACTACGAGCAGTACTTC. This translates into CASSLYGARSEGNYEQYF. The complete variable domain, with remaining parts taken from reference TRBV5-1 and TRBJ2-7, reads KAGVTQTPRYLIKTRGQQVTLSCSPISGHRSVSWYQQTPGQGLQFLFEYFSETQRNKGNFPGRFSGRQFSNSRSEMNVSTLELGDSALYLCASSLYGARSEGNYEQYFGPGTRLTVT.

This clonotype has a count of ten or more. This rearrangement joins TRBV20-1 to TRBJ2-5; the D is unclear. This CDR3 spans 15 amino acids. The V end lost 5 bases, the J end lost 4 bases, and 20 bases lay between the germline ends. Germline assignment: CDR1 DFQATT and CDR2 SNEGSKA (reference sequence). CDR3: CSASSRQIVRETQYF. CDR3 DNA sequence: TGCAGTGCTTCCTCTAGGCAGATAGTTAGAGAGACCCAGTACTTC.

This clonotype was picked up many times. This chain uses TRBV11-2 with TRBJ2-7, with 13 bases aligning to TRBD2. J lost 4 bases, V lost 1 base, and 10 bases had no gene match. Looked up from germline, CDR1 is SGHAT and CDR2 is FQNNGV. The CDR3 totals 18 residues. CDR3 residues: CASSLGGGLAGVLYEQYF. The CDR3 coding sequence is TGTGCCAGCAGCTTAGGGGGCGGACTAGCGGGAGTCTTGTACGAGCAGTACTTC.

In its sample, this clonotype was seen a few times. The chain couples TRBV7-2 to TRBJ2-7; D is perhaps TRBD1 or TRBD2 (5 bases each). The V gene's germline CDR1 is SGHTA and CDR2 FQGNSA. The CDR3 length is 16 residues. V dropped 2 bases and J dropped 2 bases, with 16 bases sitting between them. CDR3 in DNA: TGTGCCAGCAGCTTATCCCCGGGACGGCAACCCTACGAGCAGTACTTC. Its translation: CASSLSPGRQPYEQYF.

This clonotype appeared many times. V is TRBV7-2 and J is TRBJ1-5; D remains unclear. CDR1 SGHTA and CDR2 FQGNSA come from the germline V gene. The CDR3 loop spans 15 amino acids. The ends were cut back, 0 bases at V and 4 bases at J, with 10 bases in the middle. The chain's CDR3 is CASSLAPVGNQPQHF. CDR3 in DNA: TGTGCCAGCAGCTTAGCTCCGGTTGGTAATCAGCCCCAGCATTTT.

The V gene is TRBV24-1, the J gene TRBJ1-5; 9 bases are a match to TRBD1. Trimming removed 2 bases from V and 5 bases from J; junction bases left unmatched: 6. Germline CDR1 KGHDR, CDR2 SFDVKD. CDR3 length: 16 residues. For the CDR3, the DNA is TGTGCCACCAGTGATTCTCGGACAGGGGAATATCAGCCCCAGCATTTT. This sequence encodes CATSDSRTGEYQPQHF.

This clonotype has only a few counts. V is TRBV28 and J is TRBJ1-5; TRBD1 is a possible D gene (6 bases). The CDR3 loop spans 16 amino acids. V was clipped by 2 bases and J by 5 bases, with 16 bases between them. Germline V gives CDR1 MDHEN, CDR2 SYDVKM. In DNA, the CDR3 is TGTGCCAGCAGTTTAGGGTCAGACAGGAGTGATCAGCCCCAGCATTTT. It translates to CASSLGSDRSDQPQHF.

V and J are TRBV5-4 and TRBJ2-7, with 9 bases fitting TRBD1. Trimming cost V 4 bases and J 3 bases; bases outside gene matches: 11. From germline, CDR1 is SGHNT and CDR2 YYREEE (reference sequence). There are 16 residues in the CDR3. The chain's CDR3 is CASSDGGTGYFYEQYF. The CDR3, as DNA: TGTGCCAGCAGCGATGGTGGGACAGGGTACTTCTACGAGCAGTACTTC.

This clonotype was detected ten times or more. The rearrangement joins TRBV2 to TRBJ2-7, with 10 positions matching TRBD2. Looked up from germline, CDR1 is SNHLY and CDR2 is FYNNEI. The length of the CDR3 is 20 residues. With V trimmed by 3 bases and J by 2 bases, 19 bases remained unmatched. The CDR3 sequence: CASSEESAGEEREGTYEQYF. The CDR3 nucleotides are TGTGCCAGCAGTGAGGAATCTGCAGGGGAGGAGCGGGAGGGGACCTACGAGCAGTACTTC.

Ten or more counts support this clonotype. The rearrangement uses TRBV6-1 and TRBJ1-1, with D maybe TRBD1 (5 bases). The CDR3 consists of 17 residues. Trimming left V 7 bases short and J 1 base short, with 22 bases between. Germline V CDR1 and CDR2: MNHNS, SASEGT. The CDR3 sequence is CASIRTGRVGSNTEAFF. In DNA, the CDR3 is TGTGCCAGCATACGGACCGGCAGGGTCGGTTCGAACACTGAAGCTTTCTTT.

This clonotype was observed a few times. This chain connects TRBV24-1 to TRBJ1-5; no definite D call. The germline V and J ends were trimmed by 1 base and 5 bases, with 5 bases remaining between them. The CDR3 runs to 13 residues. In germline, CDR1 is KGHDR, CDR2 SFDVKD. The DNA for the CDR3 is TGTGCCACCAGTGATTTTGGGTATCAGCCCCAGCATTTT. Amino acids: CATSDFGYQPQHF.